This passage covers 19 T cell receptor beta chains from one sample sequenced in a study of blood T cell repertoires in COVID-19. Some clones are missing from TCRdb's copy, which holds only in-frame ones; the method was immunoSEQ multiplex PCR. This table holds approximately 390,000 clones, 88% found once. Sequenced input: PBMCs or T cells enriched from blood (not recorded which). Source of these receptors: a woman aged 40 to 50 with acute COVID-19.

In this sample, this clone turned up a few times. This chain joins TRBV5-4 and TRBJ2-5; 9 bases fit TRBD1. The CDR3 runs to 15 residues. The V gene end was trimmed by 0 bases and the J gene end by 5 bases; junction bases not matched to a gene: 5. The germline CDR1 and CDR2 sequences are SGHNT and YYREEE (reference sequence). This CDR3 is CASSLDRGQFETQYF. CDR3 sequence (DNA): TGTGCCAGCAGCTTGGACAGGGGGCAATTCGAGACCCAGTACTTC.

This chain connects TRBV24-1 to TRBJ2-3, with 10 positions matching TRBD1. J was trimmed by 3 bases and V by 4 bases; bases with no gene match: 9. The CDR3 extends over 17 amino acids. The V gene's germline CDR1 is KGHDR and CDR2 SFDVKD. The CDR3: CATSDPGGQGRTDTQYF. The CDR3 DNA follows: TGTGCCACCAGTGACCCTGGGGGACAGGGGAGAACAGATACGCAGTATTTT.

V usage is TRBV18 and J usage is TRBJ1-4; tentative D call: TRBD1 (5 bases). The CDR3 consists of 18 residues. In germline, CDR1 is KGHSH, CDR2 LQKENI. V shed 1 base and J shed 4 bases, with 19 bases lying between them. The CDR3 DNA reads as TGTGCCAGCTCACCACTACCCTTCCACAGGCTCCATAATGAAAAACTGTTTTTT. Its protein is CASSPLPFHRLHNEKLFF.

V usage is TRBV6-2 or TRBV6-3 and J usage is TRBJ2-1; possible D gene TRBD2, 6 bases. Germline CDR1 is MNHEY and CDR2 is SVGEGT. V lost 5 bases and J lost 4, with 12 bases in between. CDR3 length equals 14 residues. In nucleotides, the CDR3 is TGTGCCAGCAGTCTATCACGGGGGTACAATGAGCAGTTCTTC. Translating gives CASSLSRGYNEQFF.

On this clone: The junction departs from germline at one end; a sequencing error may be responsible. This chain joins TRBV24-1 and TRBJ1-2; no clear D gene. CDR3 length: 13 amino acids. Germline V gives CDR1 KGHDR, CDR2 SFDVKD. Here the CDR3 reads CAISESQNYGYTF. CDR3 bases: TGTGCCATCAGTGAGTCACAGAACTATGGCTACACCTTC.

The CDR3, as DNA: TGTGCCAGCAGCTTGGTGGACAGGGTAGCCGGGGAGCTGTTTTTT. As protein: CASSLVDRVAGELFF. The genes are TRBV5-5 and TRBJ2-2; the match to TRBD1 covers 8 bases. The V gene's germline CDR1 is SGHKS and CDR2 YYEKEE (reference sequence). V was pared by 0 bases and J by 6 bases, with 4 bases of the junction left unmatched. CDR3 length: 15 amino acids.

The sample holds one count of this clone. This sequence joins TRBV5-1 and TRBJ2-5; a weak D match, TRBD1 (6 bases). Between the trimmed V and J ends, which lost 6 bases and 1 base, there was a span of 13 bases. Germline CDR1 and CDR2: SGHRS and YFSETQ. The CDR3 sequence is 14 residues long. The CDR3 loop reads CASKMDRAQETQYF. DNA for the CDR3: TGCGCCAGCAAGATGGACAGAGCCCAAGAGACCCAGTACTTC.

V usage is TRBV5-1 and J usage is TRBJ2-2, with 9 bases identical to TRBD1. The V gene end was trimmed by 2 bases and the J gene end by 3 bases; junction bases not matched to a gene: 2. CDR3 length equals 15 residues. The V gene's germline CDR1 is SGHRS and CDR2 YFSETQ. The CDR3 region is CASSFRQGDTGELFF. Written as DNA, the CDR3 is TGCGCCAGCAGCTTTCGACAGGGGGACACCGGGGAGCTGTTTTTT.

The chain links TRBV15 to TRBJ1-5; D gene unclear. There are 16 residues in the CDR3. V was trimmed by 0 bases and J by 2 bases, leaving 11 bases between them. Germline CDR1 reads LNHNV; CDR2 reads YYDKDF (reference sequence). CDR3: CATSRDLSTGNQPQHF. In nucleotides, the CDR3 is TGTGCCACCAGCAGAGACCTCTCGACTGGCAATCAGCCCCAGCATTTT.

The chain is built from TRBV2 and TRBJ1-1; D is unresolved. This CDR3 comprises 13 residues. V dropped 7 bases and J dropped 2 bases, with 11 bases sitting between them. The germline V gene has CDR1 SNHLY and CDR2 FYNNEI. CDR3 DNA sequence: TGTGCCAGCACAAGAGTACCCAACACTGAAGCTTTCTTT. Protein sequence: CASTRVPNTEAFF.

This sequence joins TRBV15 and TRBJ1-2; D is undetermined. The ends were cut back, 0 bases at V and 5 bases at J, with 10 bases in the middle. This CDR3 contains 14 residues. The germline V gene has CDR1 LNHNV and CDR2 YYDKDF (reference sequence). As DNA, the CDR3 is TGTGCCACCAGCAGAGATCGTACGGTTTATGGCTACACCTTC. Amino acid sequence: CATSRDRTVYGYTF.

The V call is TRBV5-1, the J call TRBJ2-1; 7 bases agree with TRBD2. This CDR3 is 14 amino acids long. With V trimmed by 5 bases and J by 0 bases, 2 bases remained unmatched. Germline CDR1 is SGHRS and CDR2 is YFSETQ. The CDR3 region has the DNA TGCGCCAGCAGTCTAGCGGACTCCTACAATGAGCAGTTCTTC. It encodes CASSLADSYNEQFF. The complete variable domain, with remaining parts taken from reference TRBV5-1 and TRBJ2-1, reads KAGVTQTPRYLIKTRGQQVTLSCSPISGHRSVSWYQQTPGQGLQFLFEYFSETQRNKGNFPGRFSGRQFSNSRSEMNVSTLELGDSALYLCASSLADSYNEQFFGPGTRLTVL.

The chain employs TRBV4-1 and TRBJ2-4; possible D gene TRBD1, 6 bases. The CDR3 is made up of 13 amino acids. Germline V gives CDR1 MGHRA, CDR2 YSYEKL. Deletions cut 0 bases from V and 7 bases from J, with 7 bases between. The CDR3 spells CASSQDTGNIQYF. The DNA for the CDR3 is TGCGCCAGCAGCCAAGATACAGGGAACATTCAGTACTTC.

This clone was seen once. V is TRBV30 and J is TRBJ1-5, with 9 bases identical to TRBD1. The CDR3 consists of 15 residues. Germline loops: CDR1 GTSNPN, CDR2 SVGIG (reference sequence). J gave up 5 bases and V 0 bases, and 5 bases lay outside the gene matches. The CDR3 region has the DNA TGTGCCTGGAGTGTCCGGACAGGGGCGGATCAGCCCCAGCATTTT. Translated, it gives CAWSVRTGADQPQHF.

The chain joins TRBV19 to TRBJ1-2, with 8 bases that match TRBD1. This CDR3 has 16 residues. CDR1 is LNHDA, CDR2 SQIVND, per germline (reference sequence). V was pared by 5 bases and J by 4 bases, with 12 bases of the junction left unmatched. The CDR3 sequence is CASSVTRPGGVYGYTF. For the CDR3, the DNA is TGTGCCAGTAGTGTTACCCGTCCAGGGGGCGTCTATGGCTACACCTTC.

V usage is TRBV27 and J usage is TRBJ2-2, with TRBD1 matching over 7 bases. This CDR3 contains 14 residues. Germline V gives CDR1 MNHEY, CDR2 SMNVEV (reference sequence). Trimming cost V 6 bases and J 7 bases; bases outside gene matches: 8. DNA for the CDR3: TGTGCCAGCAGAGAGAGGGGGCGTATCGGGGAGCTGTTTTTT. Encoded protein: CASRERGRIGELFF.

This chain uses TRBV30 with TRBJ1-1; D not resolved. The V end lost 2 bases, the J end lost 0 bases, and 7 bases lay between the germline ends. Germline-derived CDR1 and CDR2 are GTSNPN and SVGIG (reference sequence). The CDR3 totals 13 residues. CDR3 amino acids: CAWSFDMNTEAFF. CDR3 nucleotide sequence: TGTGCCTGGAGTTTTGACATGAACACTGAAGCTTTCTTT.

On this clone itself: The junction departs from the called germline gene at one end, perhaps through a read error. The rearrangement links TRBV18 to TRBJ2-3, with TRBD2 identical over 12 bases. CDR1 is KGHSH, CDR2 LQKENI, per germline. CDR3 length: 16 residues. CDR3 protein: CASSPPLAGGTDAQYF. DNA for the CDR3: TGTGCCAGCTCACCCCCACTAGCGGGGGGCACAGATGCGCAGTATTTT.

The J gene is TRBJ1-4, the V gene TRBV2, with 8 bases lining up with TRBD1. The CDR3 has 14 amino acids. V shed 6 bases, J shed 4 bases, and the junction held 4 bases outside the gene matches. Per germline, CDR1 SNHLY and CDR2 FYNNEI. This chain's CDR3 is CASRDTGGNEKLFF. The CDR3, as DNA: TGTGCCAGCAGGGACACAGGGGGTAATGAAAAACTGTTTTTT. Full variable domain (outside the CDR3, taken from reference TRBV2 and TRBJ1-4): EPEVTQTPSHQVTQMGQEVILRCVPISNHLYFYWYRQILGQKVEFLVSFYNNEISEKSEIFDDQFSVERPDGSNFTLKIRSTKLEDSAMYFCASRDTGGNEKLFFGSGTQLSVL.